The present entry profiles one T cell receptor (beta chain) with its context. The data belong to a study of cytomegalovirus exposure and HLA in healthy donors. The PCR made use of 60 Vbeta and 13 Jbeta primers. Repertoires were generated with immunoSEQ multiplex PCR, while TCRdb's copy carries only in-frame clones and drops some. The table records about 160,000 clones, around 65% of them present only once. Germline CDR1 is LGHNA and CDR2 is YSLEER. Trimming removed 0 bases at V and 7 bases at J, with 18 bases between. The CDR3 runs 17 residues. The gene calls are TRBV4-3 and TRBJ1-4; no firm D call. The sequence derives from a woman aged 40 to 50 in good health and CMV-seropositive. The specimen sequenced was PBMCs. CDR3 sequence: CASSQETPPTSVEKLFF. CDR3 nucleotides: TGCGCCAGCAGCCAAGAAACGCCCCCCACTTCTGTTGAAAAACTGTTTTTT.